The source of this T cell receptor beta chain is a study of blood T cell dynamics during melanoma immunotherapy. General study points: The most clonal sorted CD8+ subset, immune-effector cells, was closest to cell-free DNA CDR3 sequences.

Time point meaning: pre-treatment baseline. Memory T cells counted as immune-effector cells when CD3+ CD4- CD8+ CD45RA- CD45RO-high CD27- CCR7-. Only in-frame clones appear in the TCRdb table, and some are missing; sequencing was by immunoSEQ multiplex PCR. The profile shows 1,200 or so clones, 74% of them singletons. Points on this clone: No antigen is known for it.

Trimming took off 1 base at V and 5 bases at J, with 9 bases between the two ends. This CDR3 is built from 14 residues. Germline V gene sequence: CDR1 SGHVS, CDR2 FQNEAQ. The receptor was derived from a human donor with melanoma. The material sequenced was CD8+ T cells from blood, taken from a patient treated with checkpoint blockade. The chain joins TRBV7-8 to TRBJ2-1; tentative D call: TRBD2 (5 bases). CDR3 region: CASSLEWRDNEQFF. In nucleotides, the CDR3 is TGTGCCAGCAGCTTAGAGTGGCGGGACAATGAGCAGTTCTTC.